This is a list of T cell receptor beta chains from one sample in a study of vaccination and CD4 T cells after COVID-19. Their recognized antigens are unknown. MiXCR was run by TCRdb on the PCR reads, yielding one entry per CDR3 protein. The repertoire has around 16,000 distinct CDR3 sequences, 36% of them found once; the top ten carry 20% to 25%. Material: CD4+ T cells from blood, cultured in vitro, obtained before SARS-CoV-2 vaccination. The receptors stem from a human donor who received a COVID-19 vaccine. Each CDR3 is given with its conserved first and last residue. The D gene is left open where the match is weak. Not all rows give a size; the values are once, few, many and, for expanded clones, a class.

>-|TRBJ2-7|TRBV6-1|TRBD1
CASSRTGTGAYEQYF
TGTGCCAGCAGTCGTACCGGGACAGGGGCCTACGAGCAGTACTTC
>-|TRBJ2-7|TRBV7-2|TRBD2
CASSSGLAGGPREQYF
TGTGCCAGCAGCTCCGGACTAGCGGGGGGCCCCCGCGAGCAGTACTTC
>-|TRBJ1-2|TRBV20-1|-
CSAPRPSDRGYTF
TGCAGTGCTCCCCGACCTTCAGACAGGGGCTACACCTTC
>-|TRBJ1-5|TRBV6-1|-
CASSPRSLLGNQPQHF
TGTGCCAGCAGTCCCCGATCTTTACTAGGCAATCAGCCCCAGCATTTT
>few|TRBJ1-3|TRBV6-1|TRBD1
CASSPTGSGNTIYF
TGTGCCAGCAGTCCGACAGGGTCTGGAAACACCATATATTTT
>-|TRBJ2-5|TRBV20-1|TRBD2
CSAYPGLAGGRMGETQYF
TGCAGTGCTTATCCGGGACTAGCGGGGGGCCGGATGGGAGAGACCCAGTACTTC
>-|TRBJ1-3|TRBV4-1|-
CAPPRAGNTIYF
TGCGCCCCACCCAGAGCCGGAAACACCATATATTTT
>-|TRBJ1-5|TRBV6-1|-
CASSESAGAEGNQPQHF
TGTGCCAGCAGTGAATCTGCAGGGGCGGAGGGCAATCAGCCCCAGCATTTT
>-|TRBJ2-2|TRBV20-1|-
CSARGHTGELFF
TGCAGTGCTAGAGGGCACACCGGGGAGCTGTTTTTT
>-|TRBJ1-5|TRBV2|-
CASSEGVRPQHF
TGTGCCAGCAGTGAGGGAGTTCGGCCCCAGCATTTT
>-|TRBJ1-1|TRBV2|-
CASSGVPGHMNTEAFF
TGTGCCAGCAGTGGCGTACCGGGTCATATGAACACTGAAGCTTTCTTT
>few|TRBJ1-5|TRBV6-1|-
CASSEFRNSNQPQHF
TGTGCCAGCAGTGAATTTCGGAATAGCAATCAGCCCCAGCATTTT
>-|TRBJ2-3|TRBV7-9|-
CASSSQGGGDTQYF
TGTGCCAGCAGCTCACAGGGGGGGGGAGATACGCAGTATTTT
>few|TRBJ1-6|TRBV6-5|TRBD1
CASSFGQEGEPLHF
TGTGCCAGCAGTTTCGGACAGGAAGGAGAACCCCTCCACTTT
>few|TRBJ1-1|TRBV6-1|-
CASTPTRRENTEAFF
TGTGCCAGCACTCCAACCCGTCGTGAGAACACTGAAGCTTTCTTT
>-|TRBJ2-7|TRBV7-9|TRBD2
CASSRQRGGYEQYF
TGTGCCAGCAGCCGGCAGCGGGGGGGATACGAGCAGTACTTC
>-|TRBJ1-1|TRBV20-1|TRBD1
CSARDAGQGEAIEAFF
TGCAGTGCTAGAGATGCTGGACAGGGGGAAGCGATTGAAGCTTTCTTT
>medium-sized|TRBJ1-2|TRBV7-9|-
CASSPRVGGLDGYTF
TGTGCCAGCAGCCCCCGGGTTGGGGGGTTGGATGGCTACACCTTC
>few|TRBJ2-2|TRBV12-3/TRBV12-4|TRBD2
CASGASGIASGELFF
TGTGCCAGCGGGGCTAGCGGCATTGCGTCCGGGGAGCTGTTTTTT
>-|TRBJ2-5|TRBV5-1|-
CASSLDLGVGETQYF
TGCGCCAGCAGCTTGGACCTGGGGGTAGGAGAGACCCAGTACTTC
>once|TRBJ2-7|TRBV12-5|TRBD1
CASGPSGTGSYEQYF
TGTGCTAGTGGCCCTTCCGGGACAGGGTCCTACGAGCAGTACTTC
>-|TRBJ2-3|TRBV14|-
CASSQAWGSTDTQYF
TGTGCCAGCAGCCAAGCGTGGGGGAGCACAGATACGCAGTATTTT
>few|TRBJ1-5|TRBV6-5|-
CASSYSLTAQHF
TGTGCCAGCAGTTACTCGTTGACCGCCCAGCATTTT
>few|TRBJ1-5|TRBV20-1|-
CSARSGGEEPQHF
TGCAGTGCTAGATCGGGGGGCGAGGAGCCCCAGCATTTT
>-|TRBJ2-7|TRBV6-2/TRBV6-3|TRBD2
CASSYSGNSYEQYF
TGTGCCAGCAGTTATAGCGGGAACTCCTACGAGCAGTACTTC
>-|TRBJ2-5|TRBV20-1|TRBD2
CSAGGHSGGAGETQYF
TGCAGTGCTGGGGGTCATAGCGGGGGGGCCGGAGAGACCCAGTACTTC
>-|TRBJ2-5|TRBV20-1|TRBD2
CSASRLAGGKTQETQYF
TGCAGTGCTAGTCGCCTAGCGGGGGGAAAGACTCAAGAGACCCAGTACTTC
>few|TRBJ1-2|TRBV20-1|-
CSAWAFGYTF
TGCAGTGCTTGGGCCTTTGGCTACACCTTC
>few|TRBJ2-5|TRBV2|TRBD2
CASKTLGLAEETQYF
TGTGCCAGCAAGACACTAGGACTAGCCGAAGAGACCCAGTACTTC
>-|TRBJ2-7|TRBV7-3|-
CASSPGQERVTKQYF
TGTGCCAGCAGCCCAGGGCAGGAGCGAGTCACGAAGCAGTACTTC
>once|TRBJ2-7|TRBV27|TRBD2
CASSRREGTYEQYF
TGTGCCAGCAGTCGTCGGGAGGGGACCTACGAGCAGTACTTC
>-|TRBJ2-5|TRBV20-1|-
CSARDMGRGETQYF
TGCAGTGCTAGAGATATGGGCAGGGGAGAGACCCAGTACTTC
>-|TRBJ1-1|TRBV27|-
CASIGSVSAEAFF
TGTGCCAGCATAGGGTCGGTAAGCGCTGAAGCTTTCTTT
>-|TRBJ2-3|TRBV7-6|-
CASSFRPSTDTQYF
TGTGCCAGCAGCTTTCGCCCTAGCACAGATACGCAGTATTTT
>-|TRBJ2-1|TRBV6-1|-
CASSERHNEQFF
TGTGCCAGCAGTGAAAGACACAATGAGCAGTTCTTC
>-|TRBJ2-1|TRBV24-1|TRBD2
CATSQRGGSYNEQFF
TGTGCCACCAGCCAGCGGGGGGGCTCCTACAATGAGCAGTTCTTC
>-|TRBJ2-5|TRBV24-1|TRBD1
CATSDLDRDQETQYF
TGTGCCACCAGTGATCTTGACAGGGACCAAGAGACCCAGTACTTC
>few|TRBJ1-2|TRBV10-3|TRBD1
CAISVSDRVPGGYGYTF
TGTGCCATCAGTGTTTCCGATAGAGTGCCAGGGGGCTATGGCTACACCTTC
>few|TRBJ2-5|TRBV7-6|-
CASSLGGGPQTQYF
TGTGCCAGCAGCTTAGGGGGAGGCCCTCAGACCCAGTACTTC
>-|TRBJ1-4|TRBV20-1|-
CSATETGEKLFF
TGCAGTGCCACCGAGACAGGTGAAAAACTGTTTTTT
>-|TRBJ2-2|TRBV25-1|TRBD1
CASSGLGQGAMNTGELFF
TGTGCCAGCAGTGGACTGGGACAGGGGGCCATGAACACCGGGGAGCTGTTTTTT
>-|TRBJ2-1|TRBV24-1|-
CATSDFQGGTYNEQFF
TGTGCCACCAGTGATTTTCAGGGGGGGACCTACAATGAGCAGTTCTTC
>few|TRBJ1-6|TRBV6-1|-
CASSEWRSPLHF
TGTGCCAGCAGTGAATGGAGGTCACCCCTCCACTTT